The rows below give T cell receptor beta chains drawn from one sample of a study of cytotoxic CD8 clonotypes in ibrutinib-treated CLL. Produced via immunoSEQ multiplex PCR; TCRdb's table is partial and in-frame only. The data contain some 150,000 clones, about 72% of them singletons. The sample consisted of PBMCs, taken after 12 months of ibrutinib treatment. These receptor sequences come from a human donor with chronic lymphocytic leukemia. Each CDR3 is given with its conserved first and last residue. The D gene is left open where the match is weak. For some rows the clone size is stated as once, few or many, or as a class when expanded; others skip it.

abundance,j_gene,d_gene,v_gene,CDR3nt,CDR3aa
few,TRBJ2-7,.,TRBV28,TGTGCCAGCAGCTGGGGGCTTGAGCAGTACTTC,CASSWGLEQYF
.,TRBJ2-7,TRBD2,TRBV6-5,TGTGCCAGCAGCCCCCCCTTAGCGGGAATATACGAGCAGTACTTC,CASSPPLAGIYEQYF
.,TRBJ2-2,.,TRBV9,TGTGCCAGCAGCCAAACTAGGGACACCGGGGAGCTGTTTTTT,CASSQTRDTGELFF
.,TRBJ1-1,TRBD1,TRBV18,TGTGCCAGCTCACCAGCAGGGGGCGCGAACACTGAAGCTTTCTTT,CASSPAGGANTEAFF
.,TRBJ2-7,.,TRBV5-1,TGCGCCAGCAGCTTTGTCCGGGACAACTCCTACGAGCAGTACTTC,CASSFVRDNSYEQYF
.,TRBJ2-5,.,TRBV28,TGTGCCAGCAGTCTCGGGTGGGGCCGAGAGACCCAGTACTTC,CASSLGWGRETQYF
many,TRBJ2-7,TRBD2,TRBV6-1,TGTGCCAGCGGTGGACTAGCGGGCCCCACGGGCGAGCAGTACTTC,CASGGLAGPTGEQYF
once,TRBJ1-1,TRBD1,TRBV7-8,TGTGCCAGCAGCTTAATAGGAGGGGGCTTGGGTAACACTGAAGCTTTCTTT,CASSLIGGGLGNTEAFF
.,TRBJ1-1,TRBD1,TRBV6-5,TGTGCCAGCAGTTTCAACAGGGGGCAGACTGAAGCTTTCTTT,CASSFNRGQTEAFF
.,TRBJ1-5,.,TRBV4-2,TGTGCCAGCAGCTTGAGAGACCGGCACAGCAATCAGCCCCAGCATTTT,CASSLRDRHSNQPQHF
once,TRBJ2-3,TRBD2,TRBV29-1,TGCAGCGGGACACCCGGGACTAGCGGGATAGATACGCAGTATTTT,CSGTPGTSGIDTQYF
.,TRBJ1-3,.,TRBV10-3,TGTGCCATCACTGCGGGGGGAGACTCTGGAAACACCATATATTTT,CAITAGGDSGNTIYF
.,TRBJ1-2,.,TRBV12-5,TGTGCTAGTGGCTCGGCTGGCTACACCTTC,CASGSAGYTF
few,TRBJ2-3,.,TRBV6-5,TGTGCCAGCAGTTACGGGGGTCGACTTATAGATACGCAGTATTTT,CASSYGGRLIDTQYF
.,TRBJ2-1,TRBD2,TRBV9,TGTGCCAGCAGCGTAGCGCTAGCGGTAAATGAGCAGTTCTTC,CASSVALAVNEQFF
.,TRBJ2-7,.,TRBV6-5,TGTGCCAGCAGTTATCGCAGGGCAGGGGATGAGCAGTACTTC,CASSYRRAGDEQYF
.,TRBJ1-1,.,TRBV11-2,TGTGCCAGCAGGCGGGAGAATCTCCTGAATACTGAAGCTTTCTTT,CASRRENLLNTEAFF
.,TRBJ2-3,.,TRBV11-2,TGTGCCAGCAGCTTAAACACAGATACGCAGTATTTT,CASSLNTDTQYF
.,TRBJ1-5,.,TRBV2,TGTGCCAGCAGGGGGCAAGGCAATCAGCCCCAGCATTTT,CASRGQGNQPQHF
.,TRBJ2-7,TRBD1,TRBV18,TGTGCCAGCTCGTTCCGGGACAGCTTCTACGAGCAGTACTTC,CASSFRDSFYEQYF
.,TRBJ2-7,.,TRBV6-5,TGTGCCAGCAGCTGGGGAGGGACAGAGCAGTACTTC,CASSWGGTEQYF
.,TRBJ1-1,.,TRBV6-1,TGTGCCAGCAGTGACGGACATTTGAACACTGAAGCTTTCTTT,CASSDGHLNTEAFF
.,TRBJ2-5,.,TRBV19,TGTGCCAGTAGTATTAGGGGACATTCAGTCGGCTTCCAAGAGACCCAGTACTTC,CASSIRGHSVGFQETQYF
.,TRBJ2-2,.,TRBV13,TGTGCCAGCAGCTTAGGCCCGCTTAAGGGATCGAACACCGGGGAGCTGTTTTTT,CASSLGPLKGSNTGELFF
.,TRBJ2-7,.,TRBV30,TGTGCCTGGAGCCCACGCGGCCCTCAGACCTACGAGCAGTACTTC,CAWSPRGPQTYEQYF
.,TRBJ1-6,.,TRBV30,TGTGCCTGGAGCCCATCATCGGGTTTGGGTAATTCACCCCTCCACTTT,CAWSPSSGLGNSPLHF
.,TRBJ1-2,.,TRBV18,TGTGCCAGCTCAGCAGGGGACTATGGCTACACCTTC,CASSAGDYGYTF
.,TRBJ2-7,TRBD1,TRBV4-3,TGCGCCAGCAGCCCACATTACGAGACAGGGTCCTACGAGCAGTACTTC,CASSPHYETGSYEQYF
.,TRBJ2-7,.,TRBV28,TGTGCCAGCAGTTTGGCAGGAGGCTCCTACGAGCAGTACTTC,CASSLAGGSYEQYF
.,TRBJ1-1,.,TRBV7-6,TGTGCCAGCAGCTTTGGGGGGGCAGGAGGCACTGAAGCTTTCTTT,CASSFGGAGGTEAFF
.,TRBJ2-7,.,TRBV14,TGTGCCAGCAGGGACACGAAATCGATAACCTACGAGCAGTACTTC,CASRDTKSITYEQYF